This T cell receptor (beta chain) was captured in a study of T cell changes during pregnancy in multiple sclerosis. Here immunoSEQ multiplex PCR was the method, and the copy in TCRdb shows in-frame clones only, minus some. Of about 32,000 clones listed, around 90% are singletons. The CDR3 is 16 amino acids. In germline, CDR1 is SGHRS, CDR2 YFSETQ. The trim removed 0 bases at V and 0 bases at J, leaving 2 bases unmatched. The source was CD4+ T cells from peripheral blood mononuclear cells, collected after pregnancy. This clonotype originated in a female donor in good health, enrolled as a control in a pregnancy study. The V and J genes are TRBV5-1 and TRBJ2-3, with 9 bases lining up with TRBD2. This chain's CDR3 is CASSLGLADSTDTQYF. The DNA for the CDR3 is TGCGCCAGCAGCTTGGGACTAGCGGATAGCACAGATACGCAGTATTTT.